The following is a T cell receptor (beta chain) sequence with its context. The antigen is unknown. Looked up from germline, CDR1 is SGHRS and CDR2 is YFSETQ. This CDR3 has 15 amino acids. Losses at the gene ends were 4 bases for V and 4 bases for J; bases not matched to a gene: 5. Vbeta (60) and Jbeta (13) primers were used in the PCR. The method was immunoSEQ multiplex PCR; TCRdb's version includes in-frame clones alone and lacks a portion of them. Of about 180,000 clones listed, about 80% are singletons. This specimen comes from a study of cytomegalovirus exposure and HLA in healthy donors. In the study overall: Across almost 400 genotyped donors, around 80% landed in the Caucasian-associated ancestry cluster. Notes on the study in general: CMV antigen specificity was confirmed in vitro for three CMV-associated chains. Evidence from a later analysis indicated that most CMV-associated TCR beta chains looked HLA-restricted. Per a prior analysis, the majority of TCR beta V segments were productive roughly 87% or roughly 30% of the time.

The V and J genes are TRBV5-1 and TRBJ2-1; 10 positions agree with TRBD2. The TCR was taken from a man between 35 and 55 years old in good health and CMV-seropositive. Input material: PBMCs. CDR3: CASSRGLAEYNEQFF. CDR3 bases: TGCGCCAGCAGCCGAGGACTAGCGGAGTACAATGAGCAGTTCTTC.